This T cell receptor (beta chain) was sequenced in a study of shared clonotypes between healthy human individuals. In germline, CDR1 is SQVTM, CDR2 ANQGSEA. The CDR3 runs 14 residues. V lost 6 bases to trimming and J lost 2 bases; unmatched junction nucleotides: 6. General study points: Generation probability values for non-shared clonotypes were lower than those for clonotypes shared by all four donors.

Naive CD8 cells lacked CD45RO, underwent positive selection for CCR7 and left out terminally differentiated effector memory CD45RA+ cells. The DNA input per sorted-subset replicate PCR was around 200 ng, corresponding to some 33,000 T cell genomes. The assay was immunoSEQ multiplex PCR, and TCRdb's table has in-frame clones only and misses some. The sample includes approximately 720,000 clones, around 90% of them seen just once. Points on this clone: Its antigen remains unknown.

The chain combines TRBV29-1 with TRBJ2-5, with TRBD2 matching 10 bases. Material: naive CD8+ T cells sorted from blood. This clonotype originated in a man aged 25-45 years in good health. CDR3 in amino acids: CSVVYSGRQETQYF. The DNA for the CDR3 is TGCAGCGTAGTGTATAGCGGGAGGCAAGAGACCCAGTACTTC.